The 8 T cell receptor beta chains in this list originate from one sample, sequenced in a study of T cell responses to AZD1222 COVID-19 vaccine. The table came from immunoSEQ multiplex PCR; TCRdb's copy has only in-frame clones and leaves some out. The sample shows 150,000 or so clones, approximately 94% of them seen only once. Sequencing was performed on peripheral blood, taken 28 days after the second AZD1222 dose. Source of these receptors: an adult who received the AZD1222 COVID-19 vaccine.

V usage is TRBV27 and J usage is TRBJ2-3, with D possibly matching TRBD2 (6 bases). V was clipped by 5 bases and J by 0 bases, with 15 bases between them. In germline, CDR1 is MNHEY, CDR2 SMNVEV (reference sequence). The CDR3 runs 16 residues. CDR3 sequence (DNA): TGTGCCAGCAGTGTGACGGGACTTGGGAGCACAGATACGCAGTATTTT. Translated, it gives CASSVTGLGSTDTQYF.

The chain uses TRBV5-1 and TRBJ2-7; 9 bases are a match to TRBD1. Germline V gene data show CDR1 as SGHRS and CDR2 as YFSETQ. This CDR3 is 14 amino acids long. V was pared by 4 bases and J by 6 bases, with 8 bases of the junction left unmatched. The CDR3, as DNA: TGCGCCAGCAGCCCTCGGGACAGGGACGGCGAGCAGTACTTC. This encodes CASSPRDRDGEQYF.

This clone has a single count. The chain is built from TRBV4-1 and TRBJ2-1; no clear D gene. The V end was cut by 1 base, the J end by 4 bases, with 17 bases between. The germline CDR1 and CDR2 sequences are MGHRA and YSYEKL. This CDR3 is built from 17 residues. The DNA of the CDR3 is TGCGCCAGCAGCCAAGGGGTGACGGGTTTCCCATACAATGAGCAGTTCTTC. This codes for CASSQGVTGFPYNEQFF.

The chain uses TRBV5-1 and TRBJ1-4; TRBD1 matches at 7 bases. Germline CDR1 is SGHRS and CDR2 is YFSETQ. J lost 7 bases, V lost 4 bases, and 13 bases had no gene match. The CDR3 length is 16 residues. The CDR3 spells CASSQTQGGVFEKLFF. The DNA for the CDR3 is TGCGCCAGCAGCCAAACTCAGGGGGGCGTCTTTGAAAAACTGTTTTTT.

The chain joins TRBV5-1 to TRBJ2-1; D not resolved. CDR1 and CDR2 (germline): SGHRS, YFSETQ. This CDR3 has 14 residues. Trimming pared 2 bases from V and 2 bases from J, leaving 8 bases between. The CDR3, as DNA: TGCGCCAGCAGCTTTGGAGCACCCTACAATGAGCAGTTCTTC. Translating it yields CASSFGAPYNEQFF.

V is TRBV3-1 (or the pseudogene TRBV3-2) and J is TRBJ1-4, with D perhaps TRBD1 (5 bases). Trimming pared 5 bases from V and 2 bases from J, leaving 9 bases between. Germline lookup yields CDR1 LGHDT and CDR2 YNNKEL (reference sequence). CDR3 size: 14 residues. The CDR3 region is CASSETATNEKLFF. The DNA of the CDR3 is TGTGCCAGCAGCGAGACAGCTACTAATGAAAAACTGTTTTTT.

The table lists this clone with a count of one. The chain uses TRBV6-5 and TRBJ1-3, with 8 bases aligning to TRBD1. V was clipped by 5 bases and J by 7 bases; unmatched bases: 7. The V gene's germline CDR1 is MNHEY and CDR2 SVGAGI. There are 14 residues in the CDR3. This CDR3 reads CASSRTGLANTIYF. The CDR3 region has the DNA TGTGCCAGCAGTCGGACAGGGCTCGCCAACACCATATATTTT.

The chain uses TRBV7-2 and TRBJ2-7; 10 positions match TRBD2. CDR3 size: 16 residues. V lost 1 base, J lost 3 bases, and 6 bases stayed unmatched. Germline-derived CDR1 and CDR2 are SGHTA and FQGNSA. CDR3 bases: TGTGCCAGCAGCTTAGGGGCTAGCGGGAGCCTCTACGAGCAGTACTTC. Residues: CASSLGASGSLYEQYF.